Presented here are 23 T cell receptor beta chains from one specimen sequenced in a study of blood T cell repertoires in COVID-19. TCRdb keeps only in-frame clones here, not all; method: immunoSEQ multiplex PCR. The table records about 220,000 clones, around 85% of them present only once. The specimen sequenced was peripheral blood. These receptors were taken from a woman in her seventies with COVID-19, enrolled during active disease.

V is TRBV24-1 and J is TRBJ2-5, with D unresolved. Germline V gives CDR1 KGHDR, CDR2 SFDVKD. The CDR3 has 13 amino acids. V lost 4 bases, J lost 2 bases, and 7 bases lay in between. CDR3 sequence (DNA): TGTGCCACCAGTGAATCTGTTCAAGAGACCCAGTACTTC. It translates to CATSESVQETQYF.

V is TRBV5-6 and J is TRBJ2-2, with a tentative D call TRBD2 (6 bases). Germline CDR1 is SGHDT and CDR2 is YYEEEE. V was cut by 4 bases and J by 4 bases, with 11 bases left in between. The CDR3 has 14 amino acids. CDR3 DNA: TGTGCCAGCAGCCGGGACTCCCGCACCGGGGAGCTGTTTTTT. Translation gives CASSRDSRTGELFF.

The V gene is TRBV6-2 or TRBV6-3, the J gene TRBJ2-5, with 14 bases fitting TRBD2. The V and J ends lost 0 bases and 5 bases, in that order; junction bases with no gene match: 5. Germline V lookup: CDR1 MNHEY, CDR2 SVGEGT. The CDR3 has 17 amino acids. The CDR3 DNA sequence: TGTGCCAGCAGTTACTCGGGACTAGCGGGAGTGGGGGAGACCCAGTACTTC. Encoded protein: CASSYSGLAGVGETQYF.

V is TRBV7-3 and J is TRBJ2-6; D not certain. This CDR3 comprises 14 residues. Germline V lookup: CDR1 SGHTA, CDR2 FQGTGA. Trimming stripped 4 bases from V and 0 bases from J, with 4 bases between. CDR3 DNA sequence: TGTGCCAGCAGCTCCATCTCTGGGGCCAACGTCCTGACTTTC. This gives the protein CASSSISGANVLTF.

This clone was observed a handful of times. V is TRBV7-3 and J is TRBJ2-4, with D perhaps TRBD2 (5 bases). This CDR3 comprises 14 residues. Germline CDR1 reads SGHTA; CDR2 reads FQGTGA. The ends were cut back, 5 bases at V and 4 bases at J, with 12 bases in the middle. The CDR3 sequence is CASSKGEGKNIQYF. CDR3 nucleotides: TGTGCCAGCAGCAAGGGAGAAGGGAAAAACATTCAGTACTTC.

This clone was detected once. V usage is TRBV5-6 and J usage is TRBJ1-1; D is perhaps TRBD1 (6 bases). This CDR3 contains 14 residues. Trimming took off 10 bases at V and 3 bases at J, with 19 bases between the two ends. The germline V gene has CDR1 SGHDT and CDR2 YYEEEE. CDR3 DNA: TGTGCCTCTAAAAGGGGGTCGTGGGACACTGAAGCTTTCTTT. Its translation is CASKRGSWDTEAFF. Variable domain in full (rest from reference TRBV5-6 and TRBJ1-1): DAGVTQSPTHLIKTRGQQVTLRCSPKSGHDTVSWYQQALGQGPQFIFQYYEEEERQRGNFPDRFSGHQFPNYSSELNVNALLLGDSALYLCASKRGSWDTEAFFGQGTRLTVV.

This clone showed up just once. The chain carries TRBV2 and TRBJ1-1; TRBD1 might be the D (5 bases). CDR1 is SNHLY, CDR2 FYNNEI, per germline. The CDR3 sequence is 13 residues long. The ends were cut back, 6 bases at V and 1 base at J, with 9 bases in the middle. The CDR3 reads CASSAGENTEAFF. The DNA of the CDR3 is TGTGCCAGCAGCGCGGGGGAGAACACTGAAGCTTTCTTT.

This chain connects TRBV5-4 to TRBJ2-2, with a weak D call TRBD1 (6 bases). V lost 7 bases and J lost 0, with 13 bases in between. The CDR3 has 15 amino acids. Germline-derived CDR1 and CDR2 are SGHNT and YYREEE (reference sequence). CDR3 bases: TGTGCCAGCTCCACCCCAGGGGCGAACACCGGGGAGCTGTTTTTT. Encoded protein: CASSTPGANTGELFF. Together with reference TRBV5-4 and TRBJ2-2, the CDR3 gives the full variable domain: ETGVTQSPTHLIKTRGQQVTLRCSSQSGHNTVSWYQQALGQGPQFIFQYYREEENGRGNFPPRFSGLQFPNYSSELNVNALELDDSALYLCASSTPGANTGELFFGEGSRLTVL.

The DNA for the CDR3 is TGTGCCAGCAGCCCCTATGGGGTAGCGGGGGGACAATACGAGCAGTTCTTC. Translating gives CASSPYGVAGGQYEQFF. The genes are TRBV7-3 and TRBJ2-1; 10 positions agree with TRBD2. The length of the CDR3 is 17 residues. Per the germline V gene, CDR1 is SGHTA and CDR2 is FQGTGA. J was trimmed by 10 bases and V by 5 bases; bases with no gene match: 17.

This clone was picked up one time. The rearrangement links TRBV6-5 to TRBJ2-1; 9 bases are a match to TRBD2. Germline assignment: CDR1 MNHEY and CDR2 SVGAGI. V lost 2 bases and J lost 5; bases outside the gene matches: 4. The CDR3 totals 15 residues. CDR3 coding DNA: TGTGCCAGCAGTTACCAGGCGGGAGGGAACAATGAGCAGTTCTTC. Translation: CASSYQAGGNNEQFF.

The rearrangement links TRBV9 to TRBJ1-5, with 7 bases matching TRBD1. The CDR3 extends over 15 amino acids. Germline CDR1 SGDLS, CDR2 YYNGEE. Trimming cost V 2 bases and J 5 bases; bases outside gene matches: 7. This CDR3 is CASSVNTGEDQPQHF. The CDR3 DNA reads as TGTGCCAGCAGCGTTAACACAGGGGAAGATCAGCCCCAGCATTTT.

The gene calls are TRBV9 and TRBJ2-1; 12 positions match TRBD2. Trimming took 3 bases from V and 15 from J; bases not matched to a gene: 7. There are 13 residues in the CDR3. Germline CDR1 is SGDLS and CDR2 is YYNGEE. The CDR3 DNA reads as TGTGCCAGCAGCGCCGGACTAGCGGGGATTCGGTTCTTC. Translating it yields CASSAGLAGIRFF.

The rearrangement links TRBV11-3 to TRBJ2-5; tentatively, D is TRBD2 (5 bases). The germline CDR1 and CDR2 sequences are SGHNT and YENEEA. The CDR3 runs 12 residues. V lost 1 base and J lost 7, with 7 bases in between. DNA of the CDR3: TGTGCCAGCAGCTTAGGAAGCGGGACCCAGTACTTC. Translating gives CASSLGSGTQYF.

The chain combines TRBV29-1 with TRBJ1-2; perhaps TRBD1 as D (6 bases). Germline V gene sequence: CDR1 SQVTM, CDR2 ANQGSEA. Between the trimmed V and J ends, which lost 6 bases and 5 bases, there was a span of 13 bases. The CDR3 runs 12 residues. The CDR3 sequence: CSVTEDRYGYTF. In DNA form, the CDR3 reads TGCAGCGTAACCGAGGACAGATATGGCTACACCTTC.

The chain uses TRBV30 and TRBJ1-5; possible D gene TRBD1, 6 bases. CDR1 is GTSNPN, CDR2 SVGIG, per germline (reference sequence). The V and J ends lost 0 bases and 2 bases respectively, with 17 bases between them. The CDR3 totals 17 residues. The CDR3 sequence: CAWSVFEGTIGNQPQHF. CDR3 DNA sequence: TGTGCCTGGAGTGTATTTGAGGGGACAATAGGCAATCAGCCCCAGCATTTT.

This chain links TRBV6-5 with TRBJ2-7; 8 positions agree with TRBD1. This CDR3 comprises 15 residues. V lost 8 bases, J lost 2 bases, and 11 bases stayed unmatched. Germline CDR1 reads MNHEY; CDR2 reads SVGAGI. The CDR3 loop is CASQIPGTGAYEQYF. In DNA form, the CDR3 reads TGTGCCAGCCAAATTCCCGGGACAGGAGCCTACGAGCAGTACTTC.

V is TRBV19 and J is TRBJ2-1; no clear D. The CDR3 runs to 12 residues. Germline loops: CDR1 LNHDA, CDR2 SQIVND (reference sequence). V was trimmed by 7 bases and J by 6 bases, leaving 10 bases between them. This CDR3 reads CASTLGSNEQFF. CDR3 bases: TGTGCCAGTACCCTAGGATCCAATGAGCAGTTCTTC.

As to this clone: At the DNA level, this CDR3 is encoded by other sequences in the same sample as well. The chain carries TRBV5-6 and TRBJ1-2, with no clear D. The V end was cut by 0 bases, the J end by 1 base, with 4 bases between. Germline CDR1 and CDR2: SGHDT and YYEEEE. The CDR3 contains 13 residues. The CDR3 here is CASSLGGNYGYTF. The CDR3 region has the DNA TGTGCCAGCAGCTTGGGCGGTAACTATGGCTACACCTTC.

The chain employs TRBV4-1 and TRBJ2-7; weak D call: TRBD2 (7 bases). Trimming removed 1 base at V and 2 bases at J, with 9 bases between. The CDR3 length is 14 residues. Germline CDR1 and CDR2: MGHRA and YSYEKL. The CDR3 region is CASSQGEGAYEQYF. Written as DNA, the CDR3 is TGCGCCAGCAGCCAAGGGGAGGGGGCCTACGAGCAGTACTTC.

The rearrangement links TRBV6-2 or TRBV6-3 to TRBJ2-7; 8 bases match TRBD1. The J segment lost 2 bases and the V segment lost 5 bases, leaving 8 bases of the junction unmatched. The CDR3 totals 15 residues. Germline lookup yields CDR1 MNHEY and CDR2 SVGEGT. The CDR3 here is CASSPGTGLAYEQYF. The CDR3 coding sequence is TGTGCCAGCAGTCCCGGGACAGGACTCGCCTACGAGCAGTACTTC.

J is TRBJ1-1 and V is TRBV6-6, with D maybe TRBD1 (5 bases). The CDR3 sequence is 15 residues long. Germline V gene sequence: CDR1 MNHNY, CDR2 SVGAGI (reference sequence). V was shortened by 0 bases and J by 4 bases, with 12 bases between the two germline ends. The CDR3 DNA follows: TGTGCCAGCAGTTACTCTGGCAGGGAGGGCACTGAAGCTTTCTTT. This sequence encodes CASSYSGREGTEAFF.

J is TRBJ2-3 and V is TRBV11-2, with 7 bases matching TRBD2. CDR1 SGHAT and CDR2 FQNNGV come from the germline V gene. CDR3 length: 17 residues. V gave up 1 base and J gave up 1 base; unmatched junction bases: 8. In DNA form, the CDR3 reads TGTGCCAGCAGCTTAGGGTCTCTCGCGGGGGGCACAGATACGCAGTATTTT. This gives the protein CASSLGSLAGGTDTQYF.

The rearrangement uses TRBV6-5 and TRBJ1-4, with D perhaps matching TRBD1 (5 bases). The CDR3 length is 13 residues. V dropped 11 bases and J dropped 8 bases, with 18 bases sitting between them. Germline V CDR1 and CDR2: MNHEY, SVGAGI. The CDR3 nucleotides are TGTGCCGCTTCAGGGCTCTCGGAGGAAAAACTGTTTTTT. It encodes CAASGLSEEKLFF.